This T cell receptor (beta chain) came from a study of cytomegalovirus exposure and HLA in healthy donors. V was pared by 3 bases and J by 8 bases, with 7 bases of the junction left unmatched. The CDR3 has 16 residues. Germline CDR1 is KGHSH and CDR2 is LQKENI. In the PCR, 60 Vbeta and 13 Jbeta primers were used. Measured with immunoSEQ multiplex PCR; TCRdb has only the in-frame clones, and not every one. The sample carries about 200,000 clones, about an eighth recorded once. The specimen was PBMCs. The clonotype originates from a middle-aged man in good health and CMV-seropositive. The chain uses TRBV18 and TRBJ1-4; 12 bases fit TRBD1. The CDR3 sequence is CASSPGTGGAGEKLFF. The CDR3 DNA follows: TGTGCCAGCTCACCCGGGACAGGGGGCGCCGGCGAAAAACTGTTTTTT.